Presented here are 14 T cell receptor beta chains from one specimen sequenced in a study of shared clonotypes between healthy human individuals. The method was immunoSEQ multiplex PCR; TCRdb's version includes in-frame clones alone and lacks a portion of them. The sample includes millions of clones, 85% to 95% of them seen just once. Sequenced sample: naive CD4+ T cells sorted from blood. Noted subset: CD45RA+ positively selected. These receptors came from a man between 18 and 35 years old in good health.

The V and J genes are TRBV7-2 and TRBJ2-7; maybe TRBD2 (6 bases). The CDR3 is 14 residues long. V gave up 5 bases and J gave up 6 bases, with 17 bases separating them. Germline CDR1 reads SGHTA; CDR2 reads FQGNSA. The CDR3 region has the DNA TGTGCCAGCAGCCCTAGGGGCGGGACCGGCGAGCAGTACTTC. Its protein is CASSPRGGTGEQYF.

This rearrangement joins TRBV19 to TRBJ1-2; TRBD1 might be the D (6 bases). CDR1 and CDR2 from the germline V gene are LNHDA and SQIVND (reference sequence). The V gene lost 6 bases and the J gene lost 7 bases, with 15 bases spanning the gap. CDR3 length: 13 residues. In DNA form, the CDR3 reads TGTGCCAGTAGCGATCGGGGGGCCGGTGGCTACACCTTC. Translation gives CASSDRGAGGYTF.

Remarks on this clone: This sample also contains other DNA sequences that code for the same CDR3. V usage is TRBV5-1 and J usage is TRBJ1-1; D call uncertain. V was cut by 0 bases and J by 0 bases, with 6 bases left in between. The CDR3 loop spans 14 amino acids. Germline V gene sequence: CDR1 SGHRS, CDR2 YFSETQ. DNA for the CDR3: TGCGCCAGCAGCTTGGGGGCTATGAACACTGAAGCTTTCTTT. It specifies CASSLGAMNTEAFF.

V gene TRBV18 combines with J gene TRBJ2-7; tentatively, D is TRBD1 or TRBD2 (5 bases each). Germline V lookup: CDR1 KGHSH, CDR2 LQKENI. The CDR3 contains 15 residues. V lost 5 bases and J lost 0, with 14 bases in between. DNA of the CDR3: TGTGCCAGCTCAACGGGACGTCCTAGCTCCTACGAGCAGTACTTC. Protein sequence: CASSTGRPSSYEQYF. Based on the CDR3 plus reference TRBV18 and TRBJ2-7, the full variable domain is NAGVMQNPRHLVRRRGQEARLRCSPMKGHSHVYWYRQLPEEGLKFMVYLQKENIIDESGMPKERFSAEFPKEGPSILRIQQVVRGDSAAYFCASSTGRPSSYEQYFGPGTRLTVT.

This chain links TRBV5-1 with TRBJ1-2; D is unresolved. The length of the CDR3 is 12 residues. V was clipped by 4 bases and J by 7 bases, with 11 bases between them. Germline CDR1 and CDR2: SGHRS and YFSETQ. This CDR3 is CASSVSGFGYTF. For the CDR3, the DNA is TGCGCCAGCAGCGTATCCGGGTTTGGCTACACCTTC.

With regard to this clone: This same CDR3 is encoded by further DNA sequences in the sample. The chain uses TRBV18 and TRBJ2-1; D perhaps matches TRBD1 (5 bases). The V and J ends lost 3 bases and 7 bases respectively, with 7 bases between them. The CDR3 has 12 residues. Germline CDR1 KGHSH, CDR2 LQKENI. The CDR3 region has the DNA TGTGCCAGCTCACCTCAGGGTAATGAGCAGTTCTTC. Amino acid sequence: CASSPQGNEQFF.

The V call is TRBV20-1, the J call TRBJ2-5; D uncertain. The CDR3 runs to 11 residues. Germline CDR1 and CDR2: DFQATT and SNEGSKA (reference sequence). V gave up 0 bases and J gave up 7 bases, with 6 bases separating them. CDR3 amino acids: CSARDAATQYF. CDR3 nucleotide sequence: TGCAGTGCTAGAGATGCGGCGACCCAGTACTTC.

The V call is TRBV7-8, the J call TRBJ1-2; tentatively, D is TRBD1 (6 bases). Germline V CDR1 and CDR2: SGHVS, FQNEAQ. Trimming stripped 1 base from V and 4 bases from J, with 13 bases between. CDR3 length: 15 residues. The CDR3 nucleotides read TGTGCCAGCAGCTTAGATGGGGGGCTGCGCTATGGCTACACCTTC. This encodes CASSLDGGLRYGYTF.

The rearrangement links TRBV5-1 to TRBJ1-1; D is perhaps TRBD1 (6 bases). V lost 1 base, J lost 1 base, and 11 bases lay in between. CDR1 and CDR2 (germline): SGHRS, YFSETQ. The CDR3 has 15 amino acids. CDR3 DNA: TGCGCCAGCAGCTTGACAGGGAGTGGGAACACTGAAGCTTTCTTT. Translating it yields CASSLTGSGNTEAFF.

V is TRBV11-3 and J is TRBJ2-3, with D perhaps matching TRBD1 (5 bases). Germline CDR1 reads SGHNT; CDR2 reads YENEEA. The CDR3 runs to 15 residues. The ends were cut back, 1 base at V and 2 bases at J, with 10 bases in the middle. This chain's CDR3 is CASSLVPGYTDTQYF. Here the CDR3 DNA reads TGTGCCAGCAGCTTAGTTCCAGGGTACACAGATACGCAGTATTTT. Drawing the rest from reference TRBV11-3 and TRBJ2-3, the complete variable domain is EAGVVQSPRYKIIEKKQPVAFWCNPISGHNTLYWYLQNLGQGPELLIRYENEEAVDDSQLPKDRFSAERLKGVDSTLKIQPAELGDSAVYLCASSLVPGYTDTQYFGPGTRLTVL.

V gene TRBV7-8 combines with J gene TRBJ2-2; 7 bases match TRBD2. The CDR3 is 16 amino acids. Germline V lookup: CDR1 SGHVS, CDR2 FQNEAQ. J was trimmed by 6 bases and V by 7 bases; bases with no gene match: 14. CDR3 loop: CASNQGGAGPAGELFF. The CDR3 DNA sequence: TGTGCCAGCAACCAGGGAGGGGCAGGACCGGCCGGGGAGCTGTTTTTT.

A remark on this clone: The same CDR3 can be traced to other DNA sequences in this sample. The J gene is TRBJ1-5, the V gene TRBV6-1; no definite D call. Per germline, CDR1 MNHNS and CDR2 SASEGT. The ends were cut back, 4 bases at V and 0 bases at J, with 7 bases in the middle. This CDR3 is built from 14 residues. The CDR3 loop is CASSVGGSNQPQHF. DNA for the CDR3: TGTGCCAGCAGTGTGGGCGGTAGCAATCAGCCCCAGCATTTT.

The V and J genes are TRBV19 and TRBJ1-2; D is unclear. The CDR3 runs 14 residues. Germline V gene sequence: CDR1 LNHDA, CDR2 SQIVND (reference sequence). V gave up 3 bases and J gave up 2 bases, with 10 bases separating them. In DNA, the CDR3 is TGTGCCAGTAGTATGGGAAGGACCAACTATGGCTACACCTTC. Its protein product is CASSMGRTNYGYTF.

The V and J genes are TRBV7-2 and TRBJ2-1; D ambiguous. CDR1 and CDR2 (germline): SGHTA, FQGNSA. This CDR3 is 14 amino acids long. The V and J ends lost 5 bases and 7 bases respectively, with 15 bases between them. The CDR3 region is CASSVWVGSNEQFF. The CDR3 DNA reads TGTGCCAGCAGCGTATGGGTTGGATCTAATGAGCAGTTCTTC.